These 6 T cell receptor beta chains were sequenced from one sample in a study of blood T cell repertoires in COVID-19. Produced via immunoSEQ multiplex PCR; TCRdb's table is partial and in-frame only. The table lists 160,000 or so clones, over 75% of them singletons, with roughly a tenth in the top ten. The sequenced sample was peripheral blood. These receptor sequences come from a human donor in a cohort sampled during active COVID-19.

The CDR3 reads CASSPPGSGDRPDTQYF. CDR3 DNA sequence: TGTGCCAGCTCACCACCTGGTAGCGGGGACCGCCCAGATACGCAGTATTTT. The V and J genes are TRBV18 and TRBJ2-3; 8 bases agree with TRBD2. The CDR3 has 17 residues. Germline-derived CDR1 and CDR2 are KGHSH and LQKENI. Trimming took 0 bases from V and 4 from J; bases not matched to a gene: 9.

The chain combines TRBV3-1 (or the pseudogene TRBV3-2) with TRBJ1-1; 7 bases fit TRBD1. V lost 8 bases, J lost 5 bases, and 2 bases stayed unmatched. Germline-derived CDR1 and CDR2 are LGHDT and YNNKEL (reference sequence). This CDR3 spans 11 amino acids. For the CDR3, the DNA is TGTGCCAGCGGCAGGGGGACTGAAGCTTTCTTT. Translation: CASGRGTEAFF.

The gene calls are TRBV28 and TRBJ2-7; TRBD1 agrees at 9 bases. J lost 7 bases, V lost 4 bases, and 5 bases had no gene match. This CDR3 comprises 13 residues. CDR1 is MDHEN, CDR2 SYDVKM, per germline. For the CDR3, the DNA is TGTGCCAGCAGTTCGGGACAGGGAAGGGAGCAGTACTTC. It encodes CASSSGQGREQYF.

The J gene is TRBJ1-4, the V gene TRBV14; tentatively, D is TRBD1 (6 bases). V dropped 0 bases and J dropped 5 bases, with 16 bases sitting between them. The V gene's germline CDR1 is SGHDN and CDR2 FVKESK. The CDR3 sequence is 17 residues long. Here the CDR3 reads CASSQDRGTTGNEKLFF. CDR3 sequence (DNA): TGTGCCAGCAGCCAAGATAGGGGGACGACGGGAAATGAAAAACTGTTTTTT.

V gene TRBV7-9 combines with J gene TRBJ1-3, with D unresolved. With 4 bases removed from V and 1 base from J, the gap between germline ends came to 8 bases. The CDR3 runs to 14 residues. Germline CDR1 is SEHNR and CDR2 is FQNEAQ (reference sequence). DNA of the CDR3: TGTGCCAGCAGCTCGGGGTATTCTGGAAACACCATATATTTT. It is translated as CASSSGYSGNTIYF.

The chain is built from TRBV19 and TRBJ2-1; maybe TRBD1 (6 bases). Germline V gene data show CDR1 as LNHDA and CDR2 as SQIVND (reference sequence). Trimming took 9 bases from V and 7 from J, leaving 22 bases between them. The CDR3 consists of 15 residues. The CDR3 coding sequence is TGTGCCAGCAAGGAGCAAACAGGGACGAAGAATGAGCAGTTCTTC. Translating gives CASKEQTGTKNEQFF.